Each of the 32 T cell receptor beta chains below was sequenced from the same sample in a study of cytomegalovirus exposure and HLA in healthy donors. 13 Jbeta primers and 60 Vbeta primers were used for the PCR. Profiling relied on immunoSEQ multiplex PCR, and the TCRdb table lists in-frame clones only, not all of them. The table records about 130,000 clones, 60% to 80% of them present only once. The sample comprised PBMCs. The receptors stem from a female donor in good health and CMV-seronegative.

The chain has TRBV5-8 and TRBJ1-3; no reliable D call. V was pared by 2 bases and J by 0 bases, with 9 bases between. Germline assignment: CDR1 SGHTS and CDR2 YDEGEE. The CDR3 loop spans 15 amino acids. This CDR3 reads CASSLRGSSGNTIYF. CDR3 in DNA: TGTGCCAGCAGCTTAAGAGGGAGCTCTGGAAACACCATATATTTT.

The V and J genes are TRBV27 and TRBJ2-5; D is uncertain. The CDR3 sequence is 13 residues long. Germline V lookup: CDR1 MNHEY, CDR2 SMNVEV (reference sequence). The germline V and J ends were trimmed by 3 bases and 1 base, with 6 bases remaining between them. The CDR3 sequence is CASSLGPQETQYF. In DNA, the CDR3 is TGTGCCAGCAGTTTGGGCCCCCAAGAGACCCAGTACTTC.

The V call is TRBV15, the J call TRBJ2-1, with TRBD2 matching over 12 bases. The V gene's germline CDR1 is LNHNV and CDR2 YYDKDF (reference sequence). The CDR3 loop spans 13 amino acids. V gave up 11 bases and J gave up 2 bases; unmatched junction bases: 1. Here the CDR3 reads CASSGRAYNEQFF. The CDR3 DNA reads TGTGCCTCTAGCGGGAGGGCCTACAATGAGCAGTTCTTC.

The chain recombines TRBV28 with TRBJ1-5; D call uncertain. Germline CDR1 and CDR2: MDHEN and SYDVKM. The germline V and J ends were trimmed by 2 bases and 7 bases, with 9 bases remaining between them. The CDR3 is 13 amino acids. The CDR3 DNA is TGTGCCAGCAGTTTAGGGTTCAGGCAGCCCCAGCATTTT. Its protein product is CASSLGFRQPQHF.

The rearrangement joins TRBV7-2 to TRBJ1-1; D gene ambiguous. The CDR3 spans 13 residues. CDR1 and CDR2 from the germline V gene are SGHTA and FQGNSA. Trimming stripped 1 base from V and 8 bases from J, with 11 bases between. CDR3 bases: TGTGCCAGCAGCTTAGGTCCGAGGGTAGAAGCTTTCTTT. It codes for CASSLGPRVEAFF. The full variable domain, completed using reference TRBV7-2 and TRBJ1-1, is GAGVSQSPSNKVTEKGKDVELRCDPISGHTALYWYRQSLGQGLEFLIYFQGNSAPDKSGLPSDRFSAERTGGSVSTLTIQRTQQEDSAVYLCASSLGPRVEAFFGQGTRLTVV.

The chain combines TRBV6-4 with TRBJ1-1; D not resolved. Trimming took 5 bases from V and 5 from J, leaving 12 bases between them. Looked up from germline, CDR1 is MRHNA and CDR2 is SNTAGT. The CDR3 is 13 amino acids. The CDR3 spells CASSPGSGTEAFF. In DNA form, the CDR3 reads TGTGCCAGCAGTCCGGGGAGTGGGACTGAAGCTTTCTTT.

The rearrangement uses TRBV29-1 and TRBJ2-7; 9 positions match TRBD2. The CDR3 loop spans 13 amino acids. Trimming cost V 3 bases and J 4 bases; bases outside gene matches: 4. Germline lookup yields CDR1 SQVTM and CDR2 ANQGSEA. The chain's CDR3 is CSVELAGRYEQYF. The CDR3, as DNA: TGCAGCGTTGAGCTAGCGGGACGTTACGAGCAGTACTTC.

The chain employs TRBV29-1 and TRBJ2-3; 9 nucleotides line up with TRBD1. Germline CDR1 reads SQVTM; CDR2 reads ANQGSEA. The CDR3 covers 13 residues. V lost 7 bases and J lost 1; bases outside the gene matches: 3. The CDR3: CSAGDRGTDTQYF. CDR3 bases: TGCAGCGCCGGGGACAGGGGCACAGATACGCAGTATTTT.

The rearrangement links TRBV7-9 to TRBJ1-2, with TRBD1 as a possible D gene (6 bases). The V end was cut by 5 bases, the J end by 1 base, with 11 bases between. This CDR3 contains 14 residues. Germline V lookup: CDR1 SEHNR, CDR2 FQNEAQ (reference sequence). The CDR3 is CASSPGHLNYGYTF. The CDR3 bases are TGTGCCAGCAGCCCGGGACATCTTAACTATGGCTACACCTTC.

The chain couples TRBV5-4 to TRBJ2-7, with D maybe TRBD2 (6 bases). The V end was cut by 0 bases, the J end by 9 bases, with 10 bases between. The CDR3 extends over 12 amino acids. CDR1 and CDR2 from the germline V gene are SGHNT and YYREEE (reference sequence). The CDR3 DNA reads as TGTGCCAGCAGCTTGGATGCGGGACGGCAGTACTTC. Its translation is CASSLDAGRQYF.

There are a few counts of this clone. This chain links TRBV25-1 with TRBJ1-3, with D perhaps matching TRBD1 (5 bases). CDR3 length: 16 amino acids. Trimming took 1 base from V and 0 from J, leaving 10 bases between them. Germline CDR1 MGHDK, CDR2 SYGVNS. The DNA for the CDR3 is TGTGCCAGCAGTGAATGGGCAGGGATCTCTGGAAACACCATATATTTT. Translating gives CASSEWAGISGNTIYF.

This clone has only a few counts. J is TRBJ2-5 and V is TRBV25-1; 7 bases are a match to TRBD1. The CDR3 spans 13 residues. Trimming cost V 8 bases and J 1 base; bases outside gene matches: 4. CDR1 is MGHDK, CDR2 SYGVNS, per germline. The CDR3 sequence: CASHGQVQETQYF. CDR3 DNA: TGTGCCAGCCATGGACAGGTCCAAGAGACCCAGTACTTC.

This CDR3 reads CASRGGHNQPQHF. In DNA, the CDR3 is TGTGCCAGCAGGGGAGGGCACAATCAGCCCCAGCATTTT. The J gene is TRBJ1-5, the V gene TRBV6-5; D is unresolved. The V end was cut by 6 bases, the J end by 3 bases, with 9 bases between. The CDR3 has 13 residues. In germline, CDR1 is MNHEY, CDR2 SVGAGI.

The chain links TRBV19 to TRBJ1-1, with TRBD1 identical over 8 bases. CDR3 length equals 17 residues. V gave up 3 bases and J gave up 6 bases; unmatched junction bases: 15. CDR1 is LNHDA and CDR2 is SQIVND in the germline V gene (reference sequence). CDR3 coding DNA: TGTGCCAGTAGTATTGGAAGAGACAGGGGCGGGAGCGCTGAAGCTTTCTTT. It yields the protein CASSIGRDRGGSAEAFF.

The gene calls are TRBV27 and TRBJ2-1; D gene unclear. The CDR3 totals 15 residues. Germline CDR1 and CDR2: MNHEY and SMNVEV (reference sequence). V was cut by 0 bases and J by 0 bases, with 6 bases left in between. The CDR3: CASSLSFLSYNEQFF. CDR3 bases: TGTGCCAGCAGTTTATCATTCCTCTCCTACAATGAGCAGTTCTTC.

This clone was observed once. The chain joins TRBV18 to TRBJ1-5; weak D call: TRBD1 (6 bases). This CDR3 spans 14 amino acids. Trimming pared 0 bases from V and 6 bases from J, leaving 9 bases between. Germline CDR1 and CDR2: KGHSH and LQKENI. The CDR3 is CASSPPGAGQPQHF. CDR3 sequence (DNA): TGTGCCAGCTCACCACCGGGGGCCGGTCAGCCCCAGCATTTT.

The gene calls are TRBV9 and TRBJ1-4; maybe TRBD1 (5 bases). Per the germline V gene, CDR1 is SGDLS and CDR2 is YYNGEE. V was clipped by 3 bases and J by 4 bases, with 16 bases between them. The CDR3 runs to 16 residues. The CDR3 region is CASSANTGDLNEKLFF. The CDR3 DNA is TGTGCCAGCAGCGCCAACACAGGCGATCTTAATGAAAAACTGTTTTTT.

V and J are TRBV5-4 and TRBJ2-1; TRBD1 matches at 8 bases. Germline CDR1 is SGHNT and CDR2 is YYREEE (reference sequence). The junction had 19 bases not matched to a gene; V was cut back by 5 bases and J by 3 bases. This CDR3 comprises 19 residues. The CDR3 DNA reads as TGTGCCAGCAGTATTACCGGGACAGGAAGGGTTAAGGGCTACAATGAGCAGTTCTTC. It specifies CASSITGTGRVKGYNEQFF.

The chain couples TRBV6-4 to TRBJ2-5, with 8 bases matching TRBD2. The DNA end is a closer match to TRBJ2-7, so the J assignment may be wrong. This CDR3 comprises 13 residues. Germline-derived CDR1 and CDR2 are MRHNA and SNTAGT. For the CDR3, the DNA is TGTGCCAGCAGTAACCTAGCGGGCCACGAGCAGTACTTC. Translated, it gives CASSNLAGHEQYF.

J is TRBJ1-3 and V is TRBV19; no clear D. V was pared by 8 bases and J by 2 bases, with 10 bases between. The CDR3 has 13 amino acids. Germline V gene lookup returns CDR1 LNHDA and CDR2 SQIVND (reference sequence). The CDR3 protein is CASAVAAGNTIYF. CDR3 bases: TGTGCCAGTGCCGTGGCAGCTGGAAACACCATATATTTT.

The CDR3 sequence is CASSQDLGSRDGYTF. CDR3 nucleotide sequence: TGTGCCAGCAGCCAAGATTTAGGAAGTCGGGATGGCTACACCTTC. The chain has TRBV4-2 and TRBJ1-2; D ambiguous. The germline V gene encodes CDR1 LGHNA and CDR2 YNFKEQ. The CDR3 is 15 amino acids. The V gene lost 0 bases and the J gene lost 6 bases, with 14 bases spanning the gap.

This clone was recorded a few times. The gene calls are TRBV11-3 and TRBJ2-2, with 10 positions matching TRBD2. The junction had 4 bases not matched to a gene; V was cut back by 5 bases and J by 1 base. The CDR3 loop spans 16 amino acids. Germline loops: CDR1 SGHNT, CDR2 YENEEA. The CDR3 nucleotides read TGTGCCAGCAGCCCCGGACTAGCGGAGAACACCGGGGAGCTGTTTTTT. This gives the protein CASSPGLAENTGELFF.

The rearrangement uses TRBV28 and TRBJ2-7; maybe TRBD1 (6 bases). The V gene lost 5 bases and the J gene lost 2 bases, with 10 bases spanning the gap. Germline V gene sequence: CDR1 MDHEN, CDR2 SYDVKM. The CDR3 extends over 13 amino acids. Here the CDR3 reads CASSLWTAYEQYF. Here the CDR3 DNA reads TGTGCCAGCAGTCTCTGGACAGCCTACGAGCAGTACTTC. The full variable domain, with the rest looked up from reference TRBV28 and TRBJ2-7, is DVKVTQSSRYLVKRTGEKVFLECVQDMDHENMFWYRQDPGLGLRLIYFSYDVKMKEKGDIPEGYSVSREKKERFSLILESASTNQTSMYLCASSLWTAYEQYFGPGTRLTVT.

The chain links TRBV27 to TRBJ1-2; TRBD1 matches 8 bases. V was pared by 0 bases and J by 3 bases, with 3 bases of the junction left unmatched. CDR3 size: 15 residues. CDR1 and CDR2 from the germline V gene are MNHEY and SMNVEV (reference sequence). CDR3 loop: CASSLSRTGYYGYTF. CDR3 DNA sequence: TGTGCCAGCAGTTTATCTCGGACAGGGTACTATGGCTACACCTTC.

The chain has TRBV21-1 and TRBJ2-2; the D call TRBD1 from the table was never checked on the DNA. TRBV21-1 is marked as a pseudogene. The CDR3 has 15 residues. The CDR3 DNA follows: TGTGCCAGCAGCATGAGGGGGCGTCGCACCGGGGAGCTGTTTTTT. It codes for CASSMRGRRTGELFF.

The rearrangement joins TRBV19 to TRBJ2-7, with a possible D match to TRBD1 (5 bases). The length of the CDR3 is 12 residues. Germline CDR1 LNHDA, CDR2 SQIVND (reference sequence). V lost 3 bases and J 7 bases, leaving 10 bases between the germline ends. The CDR3 DNA follows: TGTGCCAGTAGTATCGCAGGGCGGGAGCAGTACTTC. It codes for CASSIAGREQYF.

This chain connects TRBV6-5 to TRBJ2-7, with 7 positions matching TRBD1. V trimming: 5 bases; J trimming: 2 bases; junction bases outside the gene matches: 9. This CDR3 has 15 amino acids. CDR1 and CDR2 from the germline V gene are MNHEY and SVGAGI. DNA of the CDR3: TGTGCCAGCAGTCGAAACCGGGACAGAACCTACGAGCAGTACTTC. This encodes CASSRNRDRTYEQYF.

The chain recombines TRBV7-3 with TRBJ2-1, with 16 bases aligning to TRBD2. The CDR3 loop spans 14 amino acids. Trimming took 5 bases from V and 11 from J; bases not matched to a gene: 3. Germline CDR1 is SGHTA and CDR2 is FQGTGA. CDR3 in amino acids: CASSAGLAGGQQFF. As DNA, the CDR3 is TGTGCCAGCAGCGCGGGACTAGCGGGAGGGCAGCAGTTCTTC.

The V and J genes are TRBV4-3 and TRBJ2-2, with 7 nucleotides matching TRBD2. Looked up from germline, CDR1 is LGHNA and CDR2 is YSLEER. V lost 0 bases and J lost 4; bases outside the gene matches: 11. This CDR3 is 18 amino acids long. The CDR3: CASSQDGEGIMSTGELFF. CDR3 bases: TGCGCCAGCAGCCAAGATGGGGAGGGGATTATGTCCACCGGGGAGCTGTTTTTT.

J is TRBJ1-1 and V is TRBV15; D is uncertain. V was pared by 4 bases and J by 1 base, with 7 bases between. This CDR3 contains 13 residues. The germline CDR1 and CDR2 sequences are LNHNV and YYDKDF (reference sequence). The CDR3 loop reads CATSITANTEAFF. The CDR3 nucleotides are TGTGCCACCAGCATTACAGCGAACACTGAAGCTTTCTTT.

This clone appeared a single time. This sequence joins TRBV6-5 and TRBJ2-5; D might be TRBD1 (5 bases). Trimming removed 0 bases from V and 2 bases from J, with 10 bases in between. CDR1 and CDR2 (germline): MNHEY, SVGAGI. This CDR3 has 15 residues. The CDR3 loop is CASSYSQGRQETQYF. CDR3 DNA sequence: TGTGCCAGCAGTTACTCGCAGGGAAGGCAAGAGACCCAGTACTTC.

The chain carries TRBV5-6 and TRBJ1-4, with 10 bases aligning to TRBD1. The CDR3 has 15 residues. The V segment lost 4 bases and the J segment 7 bases; nucleotides outside the gene matches: 7. The germline CDR1 and CDR2 sequences are SGHDT and YYEEEE. The CDR3 reads CASSPGQGGPEKLFF. CDR3 coding DNA: TGTGCCAGCAGCCCCGGACAGGGGGGGCCTGAAAAACTGTTTTTT.